This entry is about one T cell receptor (beta chain). Its antigen remains unidentified. TCRdb re-derived calls from the 5' RACE reads in MiXCR, one entry per CDR3 protein. Seen here are 400,000 to 550,000 distinct CDR3 sequences, about 20% observed once, and the top ten hold 0.91%. The germline V gene has CDR1 LGHNA and CDR2 YNFKEQ. This CDR3 spans 15 amino acids. Trimming left V 0 bases short and J 7 bases short, with 15 bases between. The data stem from a study of identical twins. Findings and limits, study-wide: Monozygotic twin pairs showed more out-of-frame TCR alpha sharing than models estimated. Surplus twin overlap in beta out-of-frame sequences was less pronounced.

This sample was shared with a second study, whose subject was T cells expressing NK-cell markers.

The sample consisted of CD4+ T cells sorted from blood. The receptor comes from a woman under 30 in good health. V and J are TRBV4-2 and TRBJ2-5, with D tentatively TRBD2 (5 bases). CDR3 in amino acids: CASSQDPKGRGTQYF. CDR3 nucleotide sequence: TGTGCCAGCAGCCAAGATCCGAAAGGGAGAGGGACCCAGTACTTC.